This is a list of T cell receptor beta chains from one sample in a study of blood T cell repertoires in COVID-19. Method: immunoSEQ multiplex PCR; TCRdb's copy keeps in-frame clones and lacks some. The sample yields around 110,000 clones, around 92% seen once. The specimen was peripheral blood. The receptors were gathered from a middle-aged man with active or convalescent COVID-19. The CDR3 runs from the conserved cysteine through the conserved F or W. The D gene is left open where the match is weak. The listing skips clone size in some rows; elsewhere it reads once, few, many or a size class.

cdr3_aa: CASSYRGDTYNEQFF; cdr3_nt: TGTGCCAGCAGTTACCGGGGGGACACTTACAATGAGCAGTTCTTC; d_call: .; clone_size: .; j_call: TRBJ2-1; v_call: TRBV6-2/TRBV6-3; cdr3_length: 15
cdr3_aa: CAWRRIPRGQYF; cdr3_nt: TGTGCCTGGAGGAGAATCCCCCGAGGGCAGTACTTC; d_call: .; clone_size: .; j_call: TRBJ2-7; v_call: TRBV30; cdr3_length: 12
cdr3_aa: CASSFYGTANTGELFF; cdr3_nt: TGTGCCAGCAGCTTCTATGGGACAGCGAACACCGGGGAGCTGTTTTTT; d_call: TRBD1; clone_size: .; j_call: TRBJ2-2; v_call: TRBV13; cdr3_length: 16
cdr3_aa: CASSPGDSRNQPQHF; cdr3_nt: TGTGCCAGCAGTCCCGGGGACAGCAGAAATCAGCCCCAGCATTTT; d_call: TRBD1; clone_size: .; j_call: TRBJ1-5; v_call: TRBV28; cdr3_length: 15
cdr3_aa: CASSLGTGLRDTQYF; cdr3_nt: TGTGCCAGCAGCTTGGGGACAGGGTTGAGGGATACGCAGTATTTT; d_call: TRBD1; clone_size: .; j_call: TRBJ2-3; v_call: TRBV7-3; cdr3_length: 15
cdr3_aa: CASRGQNTEAFF; cdr3_nt: TGTGCCAGCAGGGGACAGAACACTGAAGCTTTCTTT; d_call: .; clone_size: .; j_call: TRBJ1-1; v_call: TRBV6-4; cdr3_length: 12
cdr3_aa: CASRPQGLSNQPQHF; cdr3_nt: TGTGCCAGTCGACCACAGGGGTTAAGCAATCAGCCCCAGCATTTT; d_call: TRBD1; clone_size: .; j_call: TRBJ1-5; v_call: TRBV19; cdr3_length: 15
cdr3_aa: CASIEGLAGEGTGELFF; cdr3_nt: TGTGCCAGCATCGAAGGACTAGCGGGAGAAGGTACCGGGGAGCTGTTTTTT; d_call: TRBD2; clone_size: few; j_call: TRBJ2-2; v_call: TRBV5-8; cdr3_length: 17
cdr3_aa: CASSFNPVREKLFF; cdr3_nt: TGTGCCAGCAGCTTTAACCCGGTCAGGGAAAAACTGTTTTTT; d_call: .; clone_size: .; j_call: TRBJ1-4; v_call: TRBV6-5; cdr3_length: 14
cdr3_aa: CASATHSPVSYEQYF; cdr3_nt: TGTGCCAGCGCCACCCATAGTCCCGTCTCCTACGAGCAGTACTTC; d_call: .; clone_size: .; j_call: TRBJ2-7; v_call: TRBV28; cdr3_length: 15
cdr3_aa: CSVVGANYGYTF; cdr3_nt: TGCAGCGTTGTGGGCGCTAACTATGGCTACACCTTC; d_call: .; clone_size: few; j_call: TRBJ1-2; v_call: TRBV29-1; cdr3_length: 12
cdr3_aa: CASSLAGDGPGELFF; cdr3_nt: TGTGCCAGCAGTTTAGCGGGAGATGGTCCCGGGGAGCTGTTTTTT; d_call: TRBD2; clone_size: few; j_call: TRBJ2-2; v_call: TRBV6-5; cdr3_length: 15
cdr3_aa: CASSVGSAGVSYEQYF; cdr3_nt: TGTGCCAGCAGCGTAGGTTCAGCGGGAGTATCCTACGAGCAGTACTTC; d_call: TRBD2; clone_size: once; j_call: TRBJ2-7; v_call: TRBV9; cdr3_length: 16
cdr3_aa: CASSWTRNEQFF; cdr3_nt: TGTGCCAGCAGTTGGACTAGAAATGAGCAGTTCTTC; d_call: TRBD2; clone_size: .; j_call: TRBJ2-1; v_call: TRBV3-1/TRBV3-2; cdr3_length: 12
cdr3_aa: CASSNYYEQYF; cdr3_nt: TGTGCCAGCAGCAATTACTACGAGCAGTACTTC; d_call: .; clone_size: .; j_call: TRBJ2-7; v_call: TRBV3-1/TRBV3-2; cdr3_length: 11
cdr3_aa: CAWSRDRETQYF; cdr3_nt: TGTGCTTGGAGTAGGGACAGGGAGACCCAGTACTTC; d_call: TRBD1; clone_size: .; j_call: TRBJ2-5; v_call: TRBV30; cdr3_length: 12
cdr3_aa: CASSPRENQPQHF; cdr3_nt: TGTGCCAGCAGCCCCCGCGAAAATCAGCCCCAGCATTTT; d_call: .; clone_size: .; j_call: TRBJ1-5; v_call: TRBV3-1/TRBV3-2; cdr3_length: 13
cdr3_aa: CASSLGPKAAPLHF; cdr3_nt: TGTGCCAGCAGCTTAGGCCCCAAAGCGGCACCCCTCCACTTT; d_call: .; clone_size: .; j_call: TRBJ1-6; v_call: TRBV7-9; cdr3_length: 14
cdr3_aa: CASSSSTDTQYF; cdr3_nt: TGTGCCAGCAGTTCTAGCACAGATACGCAGTATTTT; d_call: .; clone_size: .; j_call: TRBJ2-3; v_call: TRBV12-3/TRBV12-4; cdr3_length: 12
cdr3_aa: CASTAPGGTDTQYF; cdr3_nt: TGTGCCAGCACCGCTCCAGGGGGCACAGATACGCAGTATTTT; d_call: .; clone_size: .; j_call: TRBJ2-3; v_call: TRBV6-5; cdr3_length: 14
cdr3_aa: CASSQSAGQEGSPLHF; cdr3_nt: TGCGCCAGCAGTCAATCGGCGGGACAGGAGGGTTCACCCCTCCACTTT; d_call: TRBD1; clone_size: few; j_call: TRBJ1-6; v_call: TRBV23-1; cdr3_length: 16
cdr3_aa: CASSRLAGFNNEQFF; cdr3_nt: TGTGCCAGCAGTCGACTAGCGGGTTTTAACAATGAGCAGTTCTTC; d_call: TRBD2; clone_size: .; j_call: TRBJ2-1; v_call: TRBV27; cdr3_length: 15
cdr3_aa: CATSRDAAAYEQYF; cdr3_nt: TGTGCCACCAGCAGAGATGCGGCAGCCTACGAGCAGTACTTC; d_call: .; clone_size: .; j_call: TRBJ2-7; v_call: TRBV15; cdr3_length: 14
cdr3_aa: CASSLVTGQGNYGYTF; cdr3_nt: TGTGCCAGCAGCTTAGTTACGGGACAGGGGAACTATGGCTACACCTTC; d_call: TRBD1; clone_size: few; j_call: TRBJ1-2; v_call: TRBV7-2; cdr3_length: 16
cdr3_aa: CASSFEGLAGVDTQYF; cdr3_nt: TGTGCCAGCAGCTTCGAGGGACTAGCGGGAGTAGATACGCAGTATTTT; d_call: TRBD2; clone_size: .; j_call: TRBJ2-3; v_call: TRBV9; cdr3_length: 16
cdr3_aa: CASSLTGTGNEQFF; cdr3_nt: TGTGCCAGCAGCCTAACAGGGACGGGGAATGAGCAGTTCTTC; d_call: .; clone_size: .; j_call: TRBJ2-1; v_call: TRBV5-6; cdr3_length: 14
cdr3_aa: CASSIDGRGAYRELFF; cdr3_nt: TGTGCCAGTAGTATAGACGGGCGGGGGGCGTACCGGGAGCTGTTTTTT; d_call: TRBD2; clone_size: .; j_call: TRBJ2-2; v_call: TRBV19; cdr3_length: 16
cdr3_aa: CASSIGQGESGNQPQHF; cdr3_nt: TGTGCCAGTAGTATAGGTCAGGGGGAAAGTGGCAATCAGCCCCAGCATTTT; d_call: TRBD1; clone_size: .; j_call: TRBJ1-5; v_call: TRBV19; cdr3_length: 17